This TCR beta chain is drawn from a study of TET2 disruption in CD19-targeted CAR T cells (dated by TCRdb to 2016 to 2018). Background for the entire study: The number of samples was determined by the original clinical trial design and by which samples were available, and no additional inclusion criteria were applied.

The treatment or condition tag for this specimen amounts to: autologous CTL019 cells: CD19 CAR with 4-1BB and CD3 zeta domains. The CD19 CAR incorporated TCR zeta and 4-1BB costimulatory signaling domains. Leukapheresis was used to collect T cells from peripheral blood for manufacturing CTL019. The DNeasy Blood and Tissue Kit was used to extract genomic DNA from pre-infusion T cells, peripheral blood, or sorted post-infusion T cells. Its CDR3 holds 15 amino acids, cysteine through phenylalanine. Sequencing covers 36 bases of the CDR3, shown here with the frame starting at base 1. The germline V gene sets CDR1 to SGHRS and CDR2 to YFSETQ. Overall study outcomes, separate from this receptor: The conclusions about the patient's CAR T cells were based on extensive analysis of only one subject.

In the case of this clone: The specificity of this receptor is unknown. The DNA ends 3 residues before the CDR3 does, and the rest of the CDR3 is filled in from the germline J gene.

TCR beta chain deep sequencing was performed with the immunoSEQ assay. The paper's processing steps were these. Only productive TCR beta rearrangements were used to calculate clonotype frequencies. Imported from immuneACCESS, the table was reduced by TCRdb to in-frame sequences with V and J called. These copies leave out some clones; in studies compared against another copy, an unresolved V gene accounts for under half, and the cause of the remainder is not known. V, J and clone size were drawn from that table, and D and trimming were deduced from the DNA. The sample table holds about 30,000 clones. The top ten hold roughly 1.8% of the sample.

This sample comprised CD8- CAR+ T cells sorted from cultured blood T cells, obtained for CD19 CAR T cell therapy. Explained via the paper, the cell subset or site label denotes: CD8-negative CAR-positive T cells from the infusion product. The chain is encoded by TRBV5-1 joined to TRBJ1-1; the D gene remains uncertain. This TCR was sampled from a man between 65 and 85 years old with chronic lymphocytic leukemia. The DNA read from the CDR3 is TGCGCCAGCAGCTTGAAGACTAGCAGCACAGATACG. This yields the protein CASSLKTSSTDT. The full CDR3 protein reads CASSLKTSSTDTAFF.